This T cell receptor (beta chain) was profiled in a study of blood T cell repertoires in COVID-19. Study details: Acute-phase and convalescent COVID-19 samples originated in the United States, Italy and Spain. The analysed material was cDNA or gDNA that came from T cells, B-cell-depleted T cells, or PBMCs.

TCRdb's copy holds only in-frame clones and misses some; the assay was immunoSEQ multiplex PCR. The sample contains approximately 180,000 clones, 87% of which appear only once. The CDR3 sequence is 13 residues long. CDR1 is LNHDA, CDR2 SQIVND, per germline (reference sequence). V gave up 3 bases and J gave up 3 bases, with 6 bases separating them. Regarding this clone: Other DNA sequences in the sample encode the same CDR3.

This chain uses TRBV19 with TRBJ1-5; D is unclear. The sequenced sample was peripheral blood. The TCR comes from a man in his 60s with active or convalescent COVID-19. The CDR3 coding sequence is TGTGCCAGTAGTATTCGGGACAATCAGCCCCAGCATTTT. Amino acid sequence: CASSIRDNQPQHF.